This entry lists 28 T cell receptor beta chains sequenced from one sample in a study of blood T cells in healthy people across ages. Next came a second PCR, run for roughly 7 to 12 cycles, which used a sample-barcoded 5' primer along with a J-beta primer mix. TCRdb ran MiXCR on the 5' RACE reads and lists one entry per CDR3 protein. The sample carries hundreds of thousands of distinct CDR3 sequences, more than 25% recorded once. The sample taken for sequencing was blood. These receptors were collected from a woman at least 80 years old in good health.

V gene TRBV20-1 combines with J gene TRBJ2-5; 8 bases map to TRBD1. The DNA end lines up better with TRBJ2-4; the J call may be wrong. CDR3 length: 14 residues. Germline CDR1 and CDR2: DFQATT and SNEGSKA (reference sequence). The CDR3 bases are TGCAGTGCTAGAGTAGGGACAGGCAGAAACATTCAGTACTTC. Translated, it gives CSARVGTGRNIQYF.

This clonotype showed up many times. The chain recombines TRBV7-2 with TRBJ1-1; perhaps TRBD1 as D (6 bases). The germline V and J ends were trimmed by 1 base and 5 bases, with 11 bases remaining between them. The CDR3 extends over 14 amino acids. The germline CDR1 and CDR2 sequences are SGHTA and FQGNSA. The CDR3 sequence is CASSLVSGDTEAFF. As DNA, the CDR3 is TGTGCCAGCAGCTTAGTTTCAGGGGATACTGAAGCTTTCTTT. The complete variable domain, with remaining parts taken from reference TRBV7-2 and TRBJ1-1, reads GAGVSQSPSNKVTEKGKDVELRCDPISGHTALYWYRQSLGQGLEFLIYFQGNSAPDKSGLPSDRFSAERTGGSVSTLTIQRTQQEDSAVYLCASSLVSGDTEAFFGQGTRLTVV.

This clonotype was recorded many times. This sequence joins TRBV7-2 and TRBJ2-5; D not resolved. Germline V lookup: CDR1 SGHTA, CDR2 FQGNSA. This CDR3 comprises 16 residues. Trimming removed 5 bases at V and 5 bases at J, with 21 bases between. The CDR3 here is CASSPLELGGRETQYF. The CDR3 DNA sequence: TGTGCCAGCAGCCCCCTGGAGCTCGGTGGGCGGGAGACCCAGTACTTC.

About this clonotype itself: A single base separates this from a much larger clone, so it may be a read error. The chain has TRBV12-3 or TRBV12-4 and TRBJ2-7; 8 nucleotides agree with TRBD1. This CDR3 contains 18 residues. Here the CDR3 DNA reads TGTGCCAGCAGTTTAGGACAGGGGTTGAGGCCGTCCCCCTACAAGCAGTACTTC. It translates to CASSLGQGLRPSPYKQYF.

This clonotype was found a few times. A junction boundary mismatches the germline segment, possibly from a read error. The chain links TRBV5-1 to TRBJ2-7, with TRBD1 identical over 8 bases. CDR3 length equals 14 residues. Germline assignment: CDR1 SGHRS and CDR2 YFSETQ. The CDR3: CACSFGQGLYEQYF. The DNA of the CDR3 is TGCGCCTGCAGCTTCGGACAGGGATTGTACGAGCAGTACTTC. The entire variable domain, with the rest obtained from reference TRBV5-1 and TRBJ2-7, is as follows: KAGVTQTPRYLIKTRGQQVTLSCSPISGHRSVSWYQQTPGQGLQFLFEYFSETQRNKGNFPGRFSGRQFSNSRSEMNVSTLELGDSALYLCACSFGQGLYEQYFGPGTRLTVT.

The table lists this clonotype with many counts. The J gene is TRBJ1-6, the V gene TRBV6-2 or TRBV6-3; TRBD1 matches at 10 bases. Losses at the gene ends were 6 bases for V and 4 bases for J; bases not matched to a gene: 3. The CDR3 runs 15 residues. Germline V gene data show CDR1 as MNHEY and CDR2 as SVGEGT. CDR3 bases: TGTGCCAGCAGAAGGGGACAGGGGTATAATTCACCCCTCCACTTT. As protein: CASRRGQGYNSPLHF.

In its sample, this clonotype was seen a few times. The chain employs TRBV6-1 and TRBJ2-1, with a weak D call TRBD1 (7 bases). The germline V gene encodes CDR1 MNHNS and CDR2 SASEGT. Trimming cost V 7 bases and J 10 bases, with 17 bases left between them. There are 13 residues in the CDR3. The CDR3 DNA follows: TGTGCCAGCATCAGGGGGGCTGGGCAGGAGCAGTTCTTC. Protein: CASIRGAGQEQFF.

This clonotype was detected ten times or more. The chain joins TRBV7-9 to TRBJ1-1, with a weak D call TRBD1 (5 bases). The CDR3 is 15 amino acids. Germline V CDR1 and CDR2: SEHNR, FQNEAQ (reference sequence). V lost 2 bases and J lost 4, with 14 bases in between. The CDR3 is CASSLSQTGGTEAFF. CDR3 nucleotide sequence: TGTGCCAGCAGCTTATCGCAAACTGGGGGCACTGAAGCTTTCTTT.

This clonotype was recorded at least ten times. The gene calls are TRBV7-9 and TRBJ1-6, with TRBD1 matching 9 bases. With V trimmed by 5 bases and J by 5 bases, 4 bases remained unmatched. In germline, CDR1 is SEHNR, CDR2 FQNEAQ (reference sequence). CDR3 length equals 15 residues. CDR3: CASSGQGQNNSPLHF. CDR3 sequence (DNA): TGTGCCAGCAGCGGACAGGGGCAAAATAATTCACCCCTCCACTTT.

Comments on this clonotype: A much larger clone differs by one base, so this may be a read error. The CDR3 nucleotides are TGTGCCAGCAGCTTTAGGGAAAACCCTTGCTACGAGCAGTACTTC. This translates into CASSFRENPCYEQYF. The chain links TRBV7-2 to TRBJ2-5; D remains unclear. TRBJ2-7 explains the end of the DNA better; the J call may be wrong. The CDR3 totals 15 residues. Germline CDR1 reads SGHTA; CDR2 reads FQGNSA.

This clonotype was counted at least ten times. This rearrangement joins TRBV4-3 to TRBJ2-6, with a tentative D call TRBD2 (6 bases). This CDR3 spans 15 amino acids. Per germline, CDR1 LGHNA and CDR2 YSLEER. Deletions cut 0 bases from V and 5 bases from J, with 8 bases between. As DNA, the CDR3 is TGCGCCAGCAGCCAAGATCGGGGGTGGGCCAACGTCCTGACTTTC. It yields the protein CASSQDRGWANVLTF.

This clonotype was seen many times. The chain has TRBV6-6 and TRBJ1-5; TRBD1 aligns across 7 bases. CDR1 is MNHNY and CDR2 is SVGAGI in the germline V gene (reference sequence). V was clipped by 6 bases and J by 1 base; unmatched bases: 9. The CDR3 contains 16 residues. The CDR3 region has the DNA TGTGCCAGCAGGCCTAACAGGGGAGGAAGCAATCAGCCCCAGCATTTT. It specifies CASRPNRGGSNQPQHF.

The chain combines TRBV11-1 with TRBJ2-3; TRBD1 agrees at 8 bases. V dropped 5 bases and J dropped 2; count of bases not matched to a gene: 6. CDR1 SGHAT and CDR2 FQDESV come from the germline V gene (reference sequence). The CDR3 is 15 amino acids. CDR3 residues: CASSPRTGITDTQYF. The CDR3 DNA sequence: TGTGCCAGCAGCCCCCGGACAGGGATCACAGATACGCAGTATTTT.

This clonotype was seen ten or more times. The chain carries TRBV7-2 and TRBJ1-4; D uncertain. This CDR3 is 16 amino acids long. The ends were cut back, 1 base at V and 3 bases at J, with 12 bases in the middle. CDR1 SGHTA and CDR2 FQGNSA come from the germline V gene. The CDR3 sequence: CASSLGVGVPNEKLFF. CDR3 DNA sequence: TGTGCCAGCAGCTTAGGTGTTGGGGTACCTAATGAAAAACTGTTTTTT.

This clonotype has only a few counts. A much larger clone lies one base from this, so it may be a read error. V gene TRBV20-1 combines with J gene TRBJ2-5; tentative D call: TRBD1 (6 bases). Trimming pared 5 bases from V and 11 bases from J, leaving 24 bases between. From germline, CDR1 is DFQATT and CDR2 SNEGSKA (reference sequence). CDR3 length: 14 residues. CDR3 in amino acids: CSARSGAALNEQYF. In DNA form, the CDR3 reads TGCAGTGCTCGGTCAGGGGCCGCTCTCAATGAGCAGTACTTC.

This clonotype showed up just a few times. One end of the junction fails to match germline, which may point to a read error. V is TRBV11-2 and J is TRBJ2-4; possibly TRBD2 for D (6 bases). Per the germline V gene, CDR1 is SGHAT and CDR2 is FQNNGV. The CDR3 spans 14 residues. The CDR3 DNA is TGTGCCGGCAGCTTAGAGGAGGGCAAAAACATTCAGTACTTC. It encodes CAGSLEEGKNIQYF. Supplemented by reference TRBV11-2 and TRBJ2-4, the full variable domain reads EAGVAQSPRYKIIEKRQSVAFWCNPISGHATLYWYQQILGQGPKLLIQFQNNGVVDDSQLPKDRFSAERLKGVDSTLKIQPAKLEDSAVYLCAGSLEEGKNIQYFGAGTRLSVL.

This clonotype was seen many times. CDR3 in amino acids: CSVSPGTSGGDTQYF. The DNA for the CDR3 is TGCAGCGTTTCACCCGGGACATCCGGAGGAGATACGCAGTATTTT. J is TRBJ2-3 and V is TRBV29-1, with D tentatively TRBD1 (6 bases). The CDR3 totals 15 residues. Germline assignment: CDR1 SQVTM and CDR2 ANQGSEA. V was shortened by 5 bases and J by 5 bases, with 20 bases between the two germline ends.

This clonotype was detected many times. The chain carries TRBV28 and TRBJ2-7, with D perhaps assigned TRBD1 or TRBD2 (7 bases each). CDR1 is MDHEN, CDR2 SYDVKM, per germline. V was clipped by 3 bases and J by 9 bases, with 18 bases between them. This CDR3 region has 14 residues. CDR3 DNA: TGTGCCAGCAGTTTGACAGGGAACCCGGGGGGGCAGTACTTC. Translation: CASSLTGNPGGQYF.

The chain is built from TRBV7-9 and TRBJ2-7; a possible D gene is TRBD2 (6 bases). The V and J ends lost 5 bases and 2 bases respectively, with 16 bases between them. Germline loops: CDR1 SEHNR, CDR2 FQNEAQ (reference sequence). The CDR3 consists of 15 residues. The CDR3 protein is CASSARGRRAYEQYF. CDR3 DNA sequence: TGTGCCAGCAGCGCCCGAGGGAGGCGGGCCTACGAGCAGTACTTC.

This clonotype has ten or more counts. The genes are TRBV27 and TRBJ2-3, with D unresolved. The CDR3 has 14 amino acids. With 2 bases removed from V and 6 bases from J, the gap between germline ends came to 12 bases. Germline values: CDR1 MNHEY, CDR2 SMNVEV (reference sequence). CDR3 coding DNA: TGTGCCAGCAGTTTAGCGGTAGATAGGGATACGCAGTATTTT. This translates into CASSLAVDRDTQYF.

There are many counts of this clonotype. The rearrangement uses TRBV6-2 or TRBV6-3 and TRBJ2-3, with 9 bases matching TRBD2. The CDR3 spans 15 residues. J was trimmed by 1 base and V by 6 bases; bases with no gene match: 5. Per germline, CDR1 MNHEY and CDR2 SVGEGT. DNA of the CDR3: TGTGCCAGCAGCCGACTAGCGGCCCGCACAGATACGCAGTATTTT. It translates to CASSRLAARTDTQYF.

This clonotype came up many times. The chain uses TRBV18 and TRBJ2-3, with D perhaps TRBD2 (6 bases). V lost 6 bases, J lost 1 base, and 17 bases lay in between. Germline values: CDR1 KGHSH, CDR2 LQKENI. The CDR3 extends over 16 amino acids. CDR3 sequence: CASSRLESGGTDTQYF. The CDR3 nucleotides read TGTGCCAGCTCGAGACTAGAGTCCGGAGGCACAGATACGCAGTATTTT.

The chain couples TRBV5-1 to TRBJ2-2; no reliable D call. Trimming took off 1 base at V and 2 bases at J, with 6 bases between the two ends. The CDR3 sequence is 14 residues long. CDR1 SGHRS and CDR2 YFSETQ come from the germline V gene. The CDR3, as DNA: TGCGCCAGCAGCTTGACAGATAACACCGGGGAGCTGTTTTTT. This gives the protein CASSLTDNTGELFF.

The rearrangement links TRBV19 to TRBJ2-5; perhaps TRBD1 as D (5 bases). Per the germline V gene, CDR1 is LNHDA and CDR2 is SQIVND (reference sequence). The CDR3 consists of 13 residues. Trimming left V 5 bases short and J 0 bases short, with 7 bases between. CDR3 nucleotide sequence: TGTGCCAGTAGTGCGACAGACCAAGAGACCCAGTACTTC. Protein product: CASSATDQETQYF.

This clonotype showed up many times. The V and J genes are TRBV20-1 and TRBJ1-5, with 8 positions matching TRBD1. The CDR3 extends over 15 amino acids. With V trimmed by 5 bases and J by 3 bases, 9 bases remained unmatched. Germline V gives CDR1 DFQATT, CDR2 SNEGSKA (reference sequence). This CDR3 is CSAGAGGSDNQPQHF. CDR3 in DNA: TGCAGTGCTGGCGCAGGGGGCTCGGACAATCAGCCCCAGCATTTT.

This clonotype has a count of ten or more. Here the CDR3 reads CASSLAGLGYGYTF. The CDR3 bases are TGTGCCAGCAGTTTAGCGGGGCTTGGGTATGGCTACACCTTC. J is TRBJ1-2 and V is TRBV12-3 or TRBV12-4, with D perhaps matching TRBD1 (5 bases). Deletions cut 0 bases from V and 5 bases from J, with 10 bases between. The CDR3 extends over 14 amino acids.

Comment on this clonotype: This may come from a read error, since a much larger clone is one base off. The J gene is TRBJ1-2, the V gene TRBV6-2 or TRBV6-3; D perhaps matches TRBD1 (5 bases). This CDR3 comprises 13 residues. CDR1 and CDR2 from the germline V gene are MNHEY and SVGEGT. CDR3 nucleotide sequence: TGTGCCAACAGTTACGGCGGGGGATCCGGCTACACCTTC. Its protein is CANSYGGGSGYTF.

For this clonotype: This may be a read error, as it is one base from a much larger clone. This chain joins TRBV12-3 or TRBV12-4 and TRBJ2-3, with 16 nucleotides matching TRBD2. The CDR3 has 18 amino acids. Trimming at V came to 5 bases and at J to 4 bases, leaving 9 bases not matched to a gene. The CDR3 sequence: CASSPPGLAGGNADTQYF. The CDR3 region has the DNA TGTGCCAGCAGTCCCCCGGGACTAGCGGGGGGGAACGCAGATACGCAGTATTTT.